Listed below are T cell receptor beta chains from one sample, sequenced in a study of OX40 agonist ivuxolimab in advanced cancers. TCRdb's table, derived via immunoSEQ multiplex PCR, lists solely in-frame clones and lacks some. The sample lists approximately 110,000 clones, 85% to 95% occurring once. The input for sequencing was CD4+ or CD8+ T cells sorted from blood, taken in a trial of the OX40 agonist ivuxolimab. Receptor source: an adult with an advanced solid tumor such as melanoma, head and neck, liver or kidney cancer. Both conserved end residues are part of each CDR3. The order of the fields is D gene, clone size, J gene, V gene, CDR3 protein, CDR3 DNA. The D gene is left open where the match is weak. The size field is filled for only some rows; it gives once, few, many or a size class.

TRBD1	NA	TRBJ2-7	TRBV7-9	CASSLDLQGATYEQYF	TGTGCCAGCAGCTTAGACCTACAGGGGGCAACCTACGAGCAGTACTTC
NA	NA	TRBJ1-5	TRBV2	CASGQGGWNQPQHF	TGTGCCAGCGGGCAGGGTGGGTGGAATCAGCCCCAGCATTTT
TRBD1	once	TRBJ1-6	TRBV5-4	CASRSGTGISPLHF	TGTGCCAGCAGGTCCGGGACAGGGATTTCACCCCTCCACTTT
NA	NA	TRBJ2-7	TRBV11-2	CASSPLAGMAAYEQYF	TGTGCCAGCAGCCCTCTCGCAGGGATGGCGGCCTACGAGCAGTACTTC
NA	NA	TRBJ1-4	TRBV19	CASSTGQRAAREKLFF	TGTGCCAGTAGTACAGGACAGCGGGCTGCACGTGAAAAACTGTTTTTT
TRBD1	once	TRBJ2-1	TRBV5-1	CASSLARGQSGREFAYNEQFF	TGCGCCAGCAGCTTGGCCAGGGGGCAGAGCGGAAGGGAGTTTGCCTACAATGAGCAGTTCTTC
NA	NA	TRBJ2-7	TRBV29-1	CSVQEPLSYEQYF	TGCAGCGTACAGGAACCGTTATCCTACGAGCAGTACTTC
NA	once	TRBJ2-7	TRBV6-6	CASRDGNSYEQYF	TGTGCCAGCAGGGACGGGAACTCCTACGAGCAGTACTTC
NA	NA	TRBJ1-5	TRBV9	CASSDGTDSNQPQHF	TGTGCCAGCAGCGATGGCACGGATAGCAATCAGCCCCAGCATTTT
NA	NA	TRBJ2-1	TRBV5-1	CASSTPGGYNEQFF	TGCGCCAGCAGCACCCCCGGCGGCTACAATGAGCAGTTCTTC
NA	NA	TRBJ2-1	TRBV11-3	CASSLGLQWVNEQFF	TGTGCCAGCAGCTTAGGACTACAATGGGTCAATGAGCAGTTCTTC
NA	NA	TRBJ2-7	TRBV11-1	CASSAYGRYEQYF	TGTGCCAGCAGCGCCTACGGACGCTACGAGCAGTACTTC
NA	NA	TRBJ1-4	TRBV15	CATNPATNEKLFF	TGTGCCACCAACCCAGCAACTAATGAAAAACTGTTTTTT
TRBD1	NA	TRBJ1-1	TRBV19	CASSITGTGNTEAFF	TGTGCCAGTAGTATTACCGGGACAGGGAACACTGAAGCTTTCTTT
NA	NA	TRBJ2-6	TRBV2	CASKASGANVLTF	TGTGCCAGCAAGGCCTCTGGGGCCAACGTCCTGACTTTC
NA	NA	TRBJ2-1	TRBV19	CASKQGESYNEQFF	TGTGCCAGTAAGCAGGGCGAATCCTACAATGAGCAGTTCTTC
NA	once	TRBJ1-5	TRBV7-2	CASSSSGGGAGNQPQHF	TGTGCCAGCAGCTCCTCCGGGGGAGGAGCTGGAAATCAGCCCCAGCATTTT
NA	NA	TRBJ2-5	TRBV5-8	CASSLRPRQETQYF	TGTGCCAGCAGCTTGCGACCGAGACAAGAGACCCAGTACTTC
NA	NA	TRBJ2-2	TRBV5-1	CASSLGQLTGELFF	TGCGCCAGCAGCTTGGGACAGCTCACCGGGGAGCTGTTTTTT
TRBD1	NA	TRBJ1-1	TRBV19	CASEQTGAAFF	TGTGCCAGTGAACAGACAGGGGCCGCTTTCTTT
NA	NA	TRBJ2-3	TRBV6-5	CATTGGGGDTQYF	TGTGCCACCACAGGAGGGGGAGGAGATACGCAGTATTTT
NA	NA	TRBJ1-4	TRBV28	CASGRALTATNEKLFF	TGTGCCTCTGGGCGAGCTCTAACTGCAACTAATGAAAAACTGTTTTTT
TRBD2	NA	TRBJ2-5	TRBV5-1	CASSLTSGGETQYF	TGCGCCAGCAGCTTGACTAGCGGAGGGGAGACCCAGTACTTC
NA	NA	TRBJ2-7	TRBV6-5	CASSYSSSYEQYF	TGTGCCAGCAGTTACTCGAGCAGCTACGAGCAGTACTTC
NA	NA	TRBJ2-3	TRBV28	CASSLRRGSTDTQYF	TGTGCCAGCAGTTTGAGGCGGGGTAGCACAGATACGCAGTATTTT
NA	NA	TRBJ1-5	TRBV19	CASSIGGSNQPQHF	TGTGCCAGTAGTATAGGTGGTAGCAATCAGCCCCAGCATTTT
NA	NA	TRBJ1-4	TRBV5-1	CASSLEAGPPATNEKLFF	TGCGCCAGCAGCTTGGAGGCAGGACCTCCTGCAACTAATGAAAAACTGTTTTTT
NA	NA	TRBJ2-7	TRBV27	CASSHQGVGYEQYF	TGTGCCAGCAGTCACCAGGGTGTTGGCTACGAGCAGTACTTC
TRBD2	NA	TRBJ2-5	TRBV5-1	CASSLVPGLAGGLETQYF	TGCGCCAGCAGCTTGGTGCCGGGACTAGCGGGAGGGTTAGAGACCCAGTACTTC
NA	NA	TRBJ1-2	TRBV19	CASSIAAGDYGYTF	TGTGCCAGTAGTATAGCCGCCGGAGACTATGGCTACACCTTC
NA	NA	TRBJ1-1	TRBV20-1	CSARGTPGAFF	TGCAGTGCTAGGGGGACACCCGGGGCTTTCTTT
NA	NA	TRBJ1-5	TRBV28	CASSPSPGGQPQHF	TGTGCCAGCAGTCCGTCCCCCGGAGGACAGCCCCAGCATTTT
NA	NA	TRBJ2-7	TRBV28	CASSLPHPTRYEQYF	TGTGCCAGCAGTTTACCCCACCCGACTAGATACGAGCAGTACTTC
NA	NA	TRBJ2-7	TRBV6-1	CASSEVHYEQYF	TGTGCCAGCAGTGAAGTCCACTACGAGCAGTACTTC
TRBD1	NA	TRBJ2-5	TRBV6-5	CASSQDRVGQETQYF	TGTGCCAGCAGTCAGGACAGGGTAGGCCAAGAGACCCAGTACTTC
TRBD2	NA	TRBJ2-7	TRBV5-1	CASSLELAGGYEQYF	TGCGCCAGCAGCTTGGAACTAGCGGGAGGATACGAGCAGTACTTC
NA	NA	TRBJ2-5	TRBV7-3	CASSFAGQETQYF	TGTGCCAGCAGCTTCGCGGGTCAAGAGACCCAGTACTTC
TRBD1	NA	TRBJ2-1	TRBV4-2	CASKGQGAPIINEQFF	TGTGCCAGCAAGGGACAGGGGGCACCCATCATTAATGAGCAGTTCTTC
NA	NA	TRBJ2-7	TRBV21-1	CASSKQASSYEQYF	TGTGCCAGCAGCAAACAGGCTAGCTCCTACGAGCAGTACTTC
NA	NA	TRBJ1-1	TRBV4-2	CASRPYIFLNTEAFF	TGTGCCAGCAGACCCTACATCTTTCTAAACACTGAAGCTTTCTTT
TRBD1	NA	TRBJ2-4	TRBV19	CASSTWDRQRIQYF	TGTGCCAGTAGTACCTGGGACAGACAGCGCATTCAGTACTTC
NA	NA	TRBJ1-1	TRBV7-9	CAASSTVNTEAFF	TGTGCCGCCTCTTCGACCGTGAACACTGAAGCTTTCTTT
NA	NA	TRBJ2-1	TRBV7-8	CASSSQREQFF	TGTGCCAGCAGCTCCCAGCGGGAGCAGTTCTTC
TRBD2	NA	TRBJ2-3	TRBV13	CASSARLAGGPTDTQYF	TGTGCCAGCAGCGCCCGACTAGCGGGAGGGCCCACAGATACGCAGTATTTT
NA	NA	TRBJ1-2	TRBV9	CASSAGGLGGYTF	TGTGCCAGCAGCGCCGGGGGATTAGGCGGCTACACCTTC
NA	NA	TRBJ1-4	TRBV28	CASKVYSNEKLFF	TGTGCCAGCAAGGTCTACAGCAATGAAAAACTGTTTTTT
TRBD1	NA	TRBJ1-2	TRBV19	CASSHQRDRGYTF	TGTGCCAGTAGCCACCAACGGGACAGAGGCTACACCTTC
NA	NA	TRBJ2-5	TRBV6-1	CASSAGTSQETQYF	TGTGCCAGCAGTGCAGGGACTTCTCAAGAGACCCAGTACTTC
TRBD2	few	TRBJ2-6	TRBV4-1	CASSQGTSGSGGANVLTF	TGCGCCAGCAGCCAAGGGACTAGCGGGAGTGGTGGGGCCAACGTCCTGACTTTC
TRBD1	NA	TRBJ2-7	TRBV11-2	CASSPTGGPSYEQYF	TGTGCCAGCAGCCCCACAGGGGGCCCCTCCTACGAGCAGTACTTC
TRBD2	NA	TRBJ2-7	TRBV11-1	CASSSPGLRGRSHEQYF	TGTGCCAGCAGCTCTCCGGGACTACGCGGGAGAAGTCACGAGCAGTACTTC
NA	NA	TRBJ2-7	TRBV19	CASSIGWQASEQYF	TGTGCCAGTAGTATAGGATGGCAGGCCAGCGAGCAGTACTTC
NA	NA	TRBJ1-2	TRBV7-2	CASSFAGTNYGYTF	TGTGCCAGCAGCTTCGCAGGAACAAACTATGGCTACACCTTC
TRBD2	NA	TRBJ2-1	TRBV10-1	CASSEGAGGYNEQFF	TGCGCCAGCAGTGAAGGGGCGGGAGGTTACAATGAGCAGTTCTTC